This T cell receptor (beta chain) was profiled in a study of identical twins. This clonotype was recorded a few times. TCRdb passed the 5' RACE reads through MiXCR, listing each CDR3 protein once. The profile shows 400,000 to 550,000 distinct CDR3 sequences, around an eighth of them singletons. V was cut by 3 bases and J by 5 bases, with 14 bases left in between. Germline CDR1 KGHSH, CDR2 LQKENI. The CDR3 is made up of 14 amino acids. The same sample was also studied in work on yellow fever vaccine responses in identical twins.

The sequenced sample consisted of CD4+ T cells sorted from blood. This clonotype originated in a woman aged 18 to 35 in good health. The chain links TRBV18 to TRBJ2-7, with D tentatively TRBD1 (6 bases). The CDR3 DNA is TGTGCCAGCTCACCTTACAGGGATACCGACGAGCAGTACTTC. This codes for CASSPYRDTDEQYF.